This T cell receptor (beta chain) was sequenced during a study of cytomegalovirus exposure and HLA in healthy donors. Findings of the study overall: It was reported in a later analysis that an Asian-associated ancestry cluster showed fewer N-insertions than the 666-donor mean. It was approximately 160 TCR beta chains that were listed as cytomegalovirus-associated.

The PCR ran on 60 Vbeta and 13 Jbeta primers. Generated by immunoSEQ multiplex PCR, the TCRdb table keeps only in-frame clones and is missing some. Among about 170,000 clones listed, 80% to 85% were seen once. A word on this clone: Its matching antigen is unknown.

CDR1 and CDR2 (germline): GTSNPN, SVGIG (reference sequence). V lost 3 bases and J 5 bases, leaving 10 bases between the germline ends. The CDR3 spans 12 residues. The gene calls are TRBV30 and TRBJ1-1; no firm D call. This receptor was obtained from a boy between 2 and 10 years old in good health and CMV-seronegative. Sequencing was carried out using PBMCs. The CDR3: CAWRARGTEAFF. CDR3 nucleotide sequence: TGTGCCTGGAGAGCGCGAGGGACTGAAGCTTTCTTT.